This T cell receptor beta chain came from a study of blood T cells in healthy people across ages. Study-level findings and limits: Diversity was estimated from one million T cells, and these estimates were considered underestimates. Older individuals had lower TCR beta diversity per million T cells (the decline was roughly linear).

The extraction recovered at least 5.5 micrograms of total RNA per sample. As to this clonotype: What it binds is unknown.

CDR1 is MNHEY and CDR2 is SVGEGT in the germline V gene. Deletions cut 5 bases from V and 2 bases from J, with 10 bases between. The CDR3 has 14 residues. Alongside a J-beta primer mix, a sample-barcoded 5' primer served in a second PCR lasting about 6 to 12 cycles. Each cDNA molecule, via a template-switch adaptor with 12 random nucleotides, was tagged. TCRdb independently ran MiXCR on the 5' RACE reads; one entry per CDR3 protein. The table has hundreds of thousands of distinct CDR3 sequences, 22% seen once. This TCR came from a man between 65 and 80 years old in good health. Sequenced input: blood. V gene TRBV6-2 or TRBV6-3 combines with J gene TRBJ2-1; unclear D gene. The DNA of the CDR3 is TGTGCCAGCAGTCCCAATATGGCCTACAATGAGCAGTTCTTC. Translated: CASSPNMAYNEQFF.